Sequencing of this TCR beta chain was carried out in a study of cytomegalovirus exposure and HLA in healthy donors. The PCR ran on 60 Vbeta and 13 Jbeta primers. TCRdb's copy holds only in-frame clones and misses some; the assay was immunoSEQ multiplex PCR. Here the sample spans about 97,000 clones, around 74% being singletons. The clonotype comes from a woman between 40 and 55 years old in good health and CMV-seronegative. Sample: PBMCs.

CDR3 nucleotide sequence: TGTGCCAGCAGCGAGACTGGACATAGCACAGATACGCAGTATTTT. Its protein product is CASSETGHSTDTQYF. This sequence joins TRBV9 and TRBJ2-3; D is possibly TRBD1 (5 bases). CDR3 length equals 15 residues. Germline V gives CDR1 SGDLS, CDR2 YYNGEE. Deletions cut 3 bases from V and 0 bases from J, with 11 bases between.